Below, 30 T cell receptor beta chains from the same sample are listed, as sequenced in a study of blood T cell repertoires in COVID-19 (dated by TCRdb to about 2020). The library was generated by the immunoSEQ multiplex PCR assay. Sourced from immuneACCESS, this table was stored by TCRdb with only in-frame sequences that have V and J called. A share of the clones is absent; for the studies checked, an unresolved V gene accounts for under half, and the remainder has no known explanation. The table for this sample lists tens of thousands of clones; 87% of them were counted only once. Approximately 5.4% of the sample lies in the top ten. The sequencing input was peripheral blood. The origin of the receptors is a man aged 45-65 years with active COVID-19.

V and J are TRBV28 and TRBJ1-2, with TRBD1 as a possible D gene (6 bases). This CDR3 has 15 residues. Trimming left V 6 bases short and J 6 bases short, with 20 bases between. Germline V gene sequence: CDR1 MDHEN, CDR2 SYDVKM. CDR3 sequence reads: CASRPIDRDTDGYTF. The CDR3 nucleotides are TGTGCCAGCAGACCGATCGACCGGGACACTGATGGCTACACCTTC.

The chain employs TRBV6-6 and TRBJ1-4, with D possibly TRBD1 on 6 matching bases. Deletions cut 5 bases from V and 5 bases from J, with 12 bases between. CDR3 length equals 14 residues. Per the germline V gene, CDR1 is MNHNY and CDR2 is SVGAGI (reference sequence). The CDR3 reads CASSGGQQNEKLFF. The CDR3 nucleotides are TGTGCCAGCAGTGGCGGACAGCAAAATGAAAAACTGTTTTTT.

The chain carries TRBV10-3 and TRBJ1-1; possible D gene TRBD1, 6 bases. Deletions cut 0 bases from V and 14 bases from J, with 28 bases between. This CDR3 is built from 17 residues. Germline V gives CDR1 ENHRY, CDR2 SYGVKD. The CDR3 loop is CAISESLLITGPRGGFF. CDR3 bases: TGTGCCATCAGTGAGTCACTACTCATTACAGGGCCCCGGGGGGGGTTCTTT.

Only one count was recorded for this clone. The chain employs TRBV4-3 and TRBJ2-1; D perhaps matches TRBD1 (7 bases). This CDR3 comprises 16 residues. Trimming removed 0 bases from V and 1 base from J, with 10 bases in between. Germline loops: CDR1 LGHNA, CDR2 YSLEER. The CDR3 region is CASSQDAGQSYNEQFF. The CDR3 coding sequence is TGCGCCAGCAGCCAAGACGCGGGACAGTCCTACAATGAGCAGTTCTTC.

The chain recombines TRBV29-1 with TRBJ2-1; D possibly corresponds to TRBD1 (6 bases). With 3 bases removed from V and 7 bases from J, the gap between germline ends came to 10 bases. CDR3 length: 12 residues. Germline V gives CDR1 SQVTM, CDR2 ANQGSEA. The CDR3 spells CSVDRGRNEQFF. For the CDR3, the DNA is TGCAGCGTTGACAGGGGCCGGAATGAGCAGTTCTTC.

The genes are TRBV28 and TRBJ1-6, with TRBD1 matching 7 bases. Germline values: CDR1 MDHEN, CDR2 SYDVKM. V lost 3 bases to trimming and J lost 7 bases; unmatched junction nucleotides: 9. The CDR3 is made up of 16 amino acids. The CDR3 DNA is TGTGCCAGCAGTTTCCCAGGGGGGTTGCTGAATTCACCCCTCCACTTT. This translates into CASSFPGGLLNSPLHF.

The gene calls are TRBV18 and TRBJ2-2; 8 bases line up with TRBD1. Germline CDR1 and CDR2: KGHSH and LQKENI. With V trimmed by 3 bases and J by 5 bases, 11 bases remained unmatched. The CDR3 consists of 17 residues. The chain's CDR3 is CASSPPKGTGGTGELFF. CDR3 DNA sequence: TGTGCCAGCTCACCGCCGAAAGGGACAGGAGGTACCGGGGAGCTGTTTTTT.

The chain carries TRBV6-6 and TRBJ2-7; TRBD1 agrees at 7 bases. This CDR3 has 15 amino acids. The trim removed 6 bases at V and 1 base at J, leaving 9 bases unmatched. Germline V gene sequence: CDR1 MNHNY, CDR2 SVGAGI (reference sequence). The CDR3 sequence is CASSPRDRPSYEQYF. The CDR3 DNA is TGTGCCAGCAGCCCCAGGGACAGACCGTCCTACGAGCAGTACTTC.

J is TRBJ2-1 and V is TRBV15; D possibly corresponds to TRBD1 (6 bases). The CDR3 runs 13 residues. The germline gives CDR1 LNHNV, CDR2 YYDKDF (reference sequence). V was trimmed by 0 bases and J by 10 bases, leaving 10 bases between them. In DNA form, the CDR3 reads TGTGCCACCAGCAGAGATAGGGACACGGAGCAGTTCTTC. Amino acid sequence: CATSRDRDTEQFF.

This sequence joins TRBV24-1 and TRBJ2-3; 7 nucleotides align to TRBD1. V lost 2 bases and J lost 0; bases outside the gene matches: 10. This CDR3 has 18 residues. Germline V CDR1 and CDR2: KGHDR, SFDVKD. CDR3 bases: TGTGCCACCAGTGATTCGCTTTCGGGACAGACTAGCACAGATACGCAGTATTTT. It specifies CATSDSLSGQTSTDTQYF.

The chain links TRBV11-3 to TRBJ2-7; the match to TRBD2 covers 8 bases. Trimming took 5 bases from V and 6 from J; bases not matched to a gene: 15. Germline V gene sequence: CDR1 SGHNT, CDR2 YENEEA. The CDR3 sequence is 16 residues long. Here the CDR3 reads CASSERTSSQPSEQYF. The CDR3 DNA is TGTGCCAGCAGCGAACGGACTAGCTCGCAGCCCAGCGAGCAGTACTTC. Full variable domain (rest looked up from reference TRBV11-3 and TRBJ2-7): EAGVVQSPRYKIIEKKQPVAFWCNPISGHNTLYWYLQNLGQGPELLIRYENEEAVDDSQLPKDRFSAERLKGVDSTLKIQPAELGDSAVYLCASSERTSSQPSEQYFGPGTRLTVT.

The V call is TRBV18, the J call TRBJ2-2; 8 nucleotides align to TRBD1. Losses at the gene ends were 0 bases for V and 6 bases for J; bases not matched to a gene: 6. The CDR3 spans 16 residues. Looked up from germline, CDR1 is KGHSH and CDR2 is LQKENI. CDR3 bases: TGTGCCAGCTCACCACCTGACAGGGGCACGTCCGGGGAGCTGTTTTTT. It translates to CASSPPDRGTSGELFF.

CDR3 in amino acids: CASSLPGVGTEAFF. For the CDR3, the DNA is TGTGCCAGCAGCTTGCCGGGGGTTGGCACTGAAGCTTTCTTT. This chain links TRBV5-6 with TRBJ1-1, with D perhaps TRBD1 (5 bases). Germline V gene sequence: CDR1 SGHDT, CDR2 YYEEEE. The CDR3 covers 14 residues. Trimming cost V 1 base and J 4 bases, with 11 bases left between them.

This chain uses TRBV29-1 with TRBJ2-1, with D perhaps TRBD2 (6 bases). Germline loops: CDR1 SQVTM, CDR2 ANQGSEA. V shed 5 bases and J shed 7 bases, with 15 bases lying between them. The CDR3 length is 13 residues. This CDR3 reads CSVSAGSTNEQFF. The CDR3, as DNA: TGCAGCGTTTCGGCGGGAAGTACAAATGAGCAGTTCTTC.

The V and J genes are TRBV30 and TRBJ1-1, with D possibly matching TRBD1 (6 bases). The CDR3 extends over 11 amino acids. Per germline, CDR1 GTSNPN and CDR2 SVGIG (reference sequence). Trimming shortened V by 8 bases and J by 3 bases, and 10 bases separated the two germline ends. The CDR3 nucleotides are TGTGCCACCAGGGGTTACACTGAAGCTTTCTTT. As protein: CATRGYTEAFF. Full variable domain (remainder filled in from reference TRBV30 and TRBJ1-1): SQTIHQWPATLVQPVGSPLSLECTVEGTSNPNLYWYRQAAGRGLQLLFYSVGIGQISSEVPQNLSASRPQDRQFILSSKKLLLSDSGFYLCATRGYTEAFFGQGTRLTVV.

This clone came up a few times. The sample carries other DNA sequences with the same CDR3. V and J are TRBV4-2 and TRBJ2-3; no firm D call. Germline V CDR1 and CDR2: LGHNA, YNFKEQ. With 0 bases removed from V and 5 bases from J, the gap between germline ends came to 6 bases. The CDR3 runs 13 residues. In DNA, the CDR3 is TGTGCCAGCAGCCAAGATCCTAGAGATACGCAGTATTTT. Its protein is CASSQDPRDTQYF.

The chain links TRBV6-6 to TRBJ2-5; 10 nucleotides line up with TRBD2. CDR3 length equals 15 residues. With 4 bases clipped from V and 5 bases from J, the junction kept 7 bases outside the gene matches. Germline CDR1 reads MNHNY; CDR2 reads SVGAGI (reference sequence). The CDR3 loop reads CASSLRLAGAETQYF. DNA for the CDR3: TGTGCCAGCAGTTTGAGGCTAGCGGGAGCTGAGACCCAGTACTTC.

This clone was seen more than once but under ten times. The chain joins TRBV27 to TRBJ1-5; D gene unclear. There are 12 residues in the CDR3. Per the germline V gene, CDR1 is MNHEY and CDR2 is SMNVEV (reference sequence). Trimming stripped 3 bases from V and 7 bases from J, with 7 bases between. The CDR3 DNA reads TGTGCCAGCAGTTTTATGGGCCAGCCCCAGCATTTT. Protein sequence: CASSFMGQPQHF.

The rearrangement links TRBV5-6 to TRBJ2-7; TRBD2 aligns across 10 bases. The CDR3 has 16 residues. The J segment lost 5 bases and the V segment lost 4 bases, leaving 12 bases of the junction unmatched. Per germline, CDR1 SGHDT and CDR2 YYEEEE. In DNA, the CDR3 is TGTGCCAGCAGCCCTGTAAGCGGGAGGGCCAATCACGAGCAGTACTTC. Amino acids: CASSPVSGRANHEQYF.

This rearrangement joins TRBV7-8 to TRBJ2-1; D may be TRBD2 (6 bases). From germline, CDR1 is SGHVS and CDR2 FQNEAQ. The V end lost 0 bases, the J end lost 7 bases, and 7 bases lay between the germline ends. The CDR3 sequence is 13 residues long. The CDR3 sequence is CASSLAGGNEQFF. The CDR3 DNA is TGTGCCAGCAGCTTAGCTGGGGGGAATGAGCAGTTCTTC.

The genes are TRBV6-5 and TRBJ1-2; TRBD1 might be the D (5 bases). CDR1 MNHEY and CDR2 SVGAGI come from the germline V gene. CDR3 length equals 14 residues. With 0 bases removed from V and 4 bases from J, the gap between germline ends came to 9 bases. In DNA, the CDR3 is TGTGCCAGCAGTTACTCGGGGGGGACCTATGGCTACACCTTC. Translation: CASSYSGGTYGYTF.

This clone showed up just once. The CDR3 reads CASSYPGQNALREQYF. CDR3 bases: TGTGCCAGCAGTTATCCGGGACAGAACGCCTTGCGGGAGCAGTACTTC. V usage is TRBV28 and J usage is TRBJ2-7; 7 nucleotides match TRBD1. Germline V gene lookup returns CDR1 MDHEN and CDR2 SYDVKM. The CDR3 loop spans 16 amino acids. Trimming removed 4 bases from V and 7 bases from J; junction bases left unmatched: 16.

The chain carries TRBV5-8 and TRBJ2-1; 12 bases match TRBD2. The CDR3 has 19 residues. V shed 3 bases, J shed 5 bases, and the junction held 15 bases outside the gene matches. Germline-derived CDR1 and CDR2 are SGHTS and YDEGEE. The CDR3 loop reads CASSSNPSGRAPGNNEQFF. The CDR3 nucleotides read TGTGCCAGCAGCTCCAACCCTAGCGGGAGGGCCCCCGGTAACAATGAGCAGTTCTTC. Looking up the rest from reference TRBV5-8 and TRBJ2-1 gives the full variable domain: EAGVTQSPTHLIKTRGQQATLRCSPISGHTSVYWYQQALGLGLQFLLWYDEGEERNRGNFPPRFSGRQFPNYSSELNVNALELEDSALYLCASSSNPSGRAPGNNEQFFGPGTRLTVL.

The chain carries TRBV5-1 and TRBJ2-3; perhaps TRBD2 as D (6 bases). CDR1 and CDR2 from the germline V gene are SGHRS and YFSETQ. Trimming took off 7 bases at V and 2 bases at J, with 17 bases between the two ends. CDR3 size: 15 residues. As DNA, the CDR3 is TGCGCCAGCGTCCTGGGACTGGTTAACACAGATACGCAGTATTTT. Amino acids: CASVLGLVNTDTQYF.

CDR3 residues: CASSQQTGPYEQYF. The CDR3 nucleotides read TGTGCCAGCAGTCAACAGACAGGGCCCTACGAGCAGTACTTC. The V call is TRBV6-2 or TRBV6-3, the J call TRBJ2-7; TRBD1 agrees at 7 bases. With V trimmed by 5 bases and J by 2 bases, 6 bases remained unmatched. Germline CDR1 is MNHEY and CDR2 is SVGEGT. The CDR3 is 14 residues long.

V gene TRBV19 combines with J gene TRBJ2-7, with 7 bases lining up with TRBD2. Germline assignment: CDR1 LNHDA and CDR2 SQIVND (reference sequence). V gave up 5 bases and J gave up 6 bases; unmatched junction bases: 4. The CDR3 is 12 amino acids. The CDR3 nucleotides are TGTGCCAGTAGTGCCTGGGAGGGCGAGCAGTACTTC. Its translation is CASSAWEGEQYF.

This clone was recorded once. The J gene is TRBJ2-1, the V gene TRBV5-1; 9 positions match TRBD2. In germline, CDR1 is SGHRS, CDR2 YFSETQ. V lost 0 bases to trimming and J lost 1 base; unmatched junction nucleotides: 2. This CDR3 contains 16 residues. The CDR3: CASSLGLAGSYNEQFF. The CDR3 coding sequence is TGCGCCAGCAGCTTGGGGCTAGCGGGATCCTACAATGAGCAGTTCTTC.

The J gene is TRBJ2-1, the V gene TRBV15, with 11 bases identical to TRBD2. V lost 1 base, J lost 3 bases, and 2 bases stayed unmatched. Germline CDR1 and CDR2: LNHNV and YYDKDF (reference sequence). This CDR3 has 16 amino acids. The CDR3 DNA is TGTGCCACCAGCAGAGGACTAGCGGGATTCTACAATGAGCAGTTCTTC. It translates to CATSRGLAGFYNEQFF.

The chain couples TRBV11-2 to TRBJ1-1; D gene ambiguous. The germline CDR1 and CDR2 sequences are SGHAT and FQNNGV. The CDR3 extends over 12 amino acids. Trimming removed 8 bases from V and 5 bases from J, with 12 bases in between. The CDR3 spells CASSTQYTEAFF. CDR3 in DNA: TGTGCCAGCTCAACACAATATACTGAAGCTTTCTTT.

The chain has TRBV6-2 or TRBV6-3 and TRBJ1-5; D call uncertain. CDR1 MNHEY and CDR2 SVGEGT come from the germline V gene. Between the trimmed V and J ends, which lost 6 bases and 7 bases, there was a span of 13 bases. This CDR3 is built from 13 residues. This CDR3 is CASSWTRRQPQHF. As DNA, the CDR3 is TGTGCCAGCAGCTGGACTCGGAGGCAGCCCCAGCATTTT.